One sample yielded the 23 T cell receptor beta chains listed below, sequenced in a study of T cells in Graves' hyperthyroidism and ophthalmopathy. Using RNA transcripts as the source, TCR beta CDR3 regions were amplified. Researchers ran a first-round RT-PCR on the TCR CDR3 using the HTBI primer set. TCRdb re-called the multiplex PCR reads with MiXCR, one entry per CDR3 protein. The repertoire consists of 160,000 or so distinct CDR3 sequences, with 9.4% occurring once and the leading ten covering approximately 20%. The material sequenced was blood. These receptors were collected from a woman between 18 and 30 years old with Graves' hyperthyroidism that later progressed to Graves' ophthalmopathy.

At least ten counts were recorded for this clonotype. The chain is built from TRBV20-1 and TRBJ2-7; 11 positions agree with TRBD2. The germline CDR1 and CDR2 sequences are DFQATT and SNEGSKA (reference sequence). The CDR3 length is 14 residues. The trim removed 4 bases at V and 2 bases at J, leaving 4 bases unmatched. CDR3 amino acids: CSAMTSGNTYEQYF. The CDR3, as DNA: TGCAGTGCTATGACTAGCGGGAACACCTACGAGCAGTACTTC.

This clonotype was detected ten times or more. The CDR3 sequence: CAWDTVGELFF. In DNA form, the CDR3 reads TGTGCCTGGGATACAGTCGGGGAGCTGTTTTTT. This chain joins TRBV30 and TRBJ2-2; D is uncertain. Germline-derived CDR1 and CDR2 are GTSNPN and SVGIG (reference sequence). The CDR3 has 11 residues. V was clipped by 5 bases and J by 7 bases, with 8 bases between them.

The table lists this clonotype with many counts. The chain links TRBV15 to TRBJ1-1; a possible D gene is TRBD1 (5 bases). V was cut by 5 bases and J by 6 bases, with 25 bases left in between. Germline CDR1 and CDR2: LNHNV and YYDKDF (reference sequence). The CDR3 runs to 17 residues. As DNA, the CDR3 is TGTGCCACCAGCGGAGGTGGGAGGGCCTCCCTCAGGGCTGAAGCTTTCTTT. It translates to CATSGGGRASLRAEAFF.

This clonotype came up many times. V gene TRBV20-1 combines with J gene TRBJ1-3, with 9 bases lining up with TRBD1. This CDR3 has 14 amino acids. Unmatched junction bases numbered 7, after V lost 5 bases and J lost 5 bases. CDR1 and CDR2 (germline): DFQATT, SNEGSKA (reference sequence). CDR3 sequence (DNA): TGCAGTGCTCACCGGACAGGGGAAAGAAACACCATATATTTT. Translating gives CSAHRTGERNTIYF.

This clonotype was recorded many times. The chain is built from TRBV29-1 and TRBJ2-6; D remains unclear. The V end lost 3 bases, the J end lost 0 bases, and 3 bases lay between the germline ends. Germline V gene data show CDR1 as SQVTM and CDR2 as ANQGSEA. CDR3 length: 13 residues. The CDR3 loop is CSVDTSGANVLTF. In DNA, the CDR3 is TGCAGCGTTGACACCTCTGGGGCCAACGTCCTGACTTTC.

This clonotype appeared many times. The V call is TRBV28, the J call TRBJ2-7; D is possibly TRBD2 (5 bases). CDR3 length: 15 amino acids. Germline V CDR1 and CDR2: MDHEN, SYDVKM. V lost 6 bases and J 4 bases, leaving 19 bases between the germline ends. CDR3 sequence reads: CASSPPAGGLYEQYF. The CDR3 nucleotides are TGTGCCAGCAGCCCACCGGCAGGAGGACTTTACGAGCAGTACTTC.

This clonotype was seen repeatedly, ten times or more. The chain links TRBV28 to TRBJ2-7; 8 bases align to TRBD2. This CDR3 contains 15 residues. Germline lookup yields CDR1 MDHEN and CDR2 SYDVKM. V lost 1 base, J lost 1 base, and 3 bases stayed unmatched. This CDR3 is CASSLYGRGSYEQYF. In DNA form, the CDR3 reads TGTGCCAGCAGTTTATACGGGAGGGGATCCTACGAGCAGTACTTC.

This clonotype has at least ten counts. The V and J genes are TRBV27 and TRBJ1-4; unclear D gene. CDR3 length: 16 amino acids. The V end lost 5 bases, the J end lost 7 bases, and 20 bases lay between the germline ends. The germline gives CDR1 MNHEY, CDR2 SMNVEV (reference sequence). Here the CDR3 DNA reads TGTGCCAGCAGTCACGTCCCCATAAGACGTGGTGAAAAACTGTTTTTT. This translates into CASSHVPIRRGEKLFF.

This chain links TRBV6-2 or TRBV6-3 with TRBJ2-6; D not certain. Germline CDR1 and CDR2: MNHEY and SVGEGT. The V end lost 4 bases, the J end lost 0 bases, and 10 bases lay between the germline ends. The CDR3 runs 16 residues. CDR3 loop: CASSSSAFSGANVLTF. For the CDR3, the DNA is TGTGCCAGCAGTTCCTCAGCGTTCTCTGGGGCCAACGTCCTGACTTTC.

This clonotype has more than one count but fewer than ten. This sequence joins TRBV30 and TRBJ2-4; D remains unclear. In germline, CDR1 is GTSNPN, CDR2 SVGIG (reference sequence). V lost 0 bases to trimming and J lost 1 base, with 25 bases between them. The CDR3 is made up of 20 amino acids. CDR3 loop: CAWSVPNTNANSAAKNIQYF. CDR3 coding DNA: TGTGCCTGGAGTGTACCTAACACTAACGCCAACTCGGCGGCCAAAAACATTCAGTACTTC.

This clonotype was detected ten times or more. The chain joins TRBV20-1 to TRBJ1-5; D possibly corresponds to TRBD1 (6 bases). With 5 bases removed from V and 6 bases from J, the gap between germline ends came to 17 bases. CDR1 and CDR2 from the germline V gene are DFQATT and SNEGSKA (reference sequence). The CDR3 totals 14 residues. CDR3 amino acids: CSAQKTGGSQPQHF. The CDR3 nucleotides are TGCAGTGCTCAAAAGACAGGAGGTAGTCAGCCCCAGCATTTT.

This clonotype came up many times. The CDR3 loop is CASSYPSFRAYTEAFF. The CDR3 bases are TGTGCCAGCAGTTACCCCAGTTTCCGGGCGTACACTGAAGCTTTCTTT. V and J are TRBV6-5 and TRBJ1-1; D not resolved. Germline CDR1 reads MNHEY; CDR2 reads SVGAGI. V lost 2 bases and J 3 bases, leaving 16 bases between the germline ends. The CDR3 totals 16 residues.

This clonotype was recorded many times. The rearrangement uses TRBV2 and TRBJ2-7; a weak D match, TRBD1 (6 bases). V lost 3 bases to trimming and J lost 3 bases, with 9 bases between them. Germline lookup yields CDR1 SNHLY and CDR2 FYNNEI. CDR3 length: 13 residues. In DNA, the CDR3 is TGTGCCAGCAGTGAGGGACACATCTACGAGCAGTACTTC. This encodes CASSEGHIYEQYF.

This clonotype was found many times. J is TRBJ2-3 and V is TRBV28; 9 bases agree with TRBD2. CDR1 and CDR2 from the germline V gene are MDHEN and SYDVKM. The V gene end was trimmed by 5 bases and the J gene end by 4 bases; junction bases not matched to a gene: 7. CDR3 length: 15 amino acids. In nucleotides, the CDR3 is TGTGCCAGCAGTCCCCCGCGGGGGGGCCCAGATACGCAGTATTTT. Its protein product is CASSPPRGGPDTQYF.

This clonotype was seen at least ten times. The chain combines TRBV2 with TRBJ2-1; D not resolved. V was cut by 5 bases and J by 8 bases, with 13 bases left in between. The CDR3 has 13 amino acids. Germline lookup yields CDR1 SNHLY and CDR2 FYNNEI. CDR3 region: CASSPPWSYEQFF. CDR3 nucleotides: TGTGCCAGCAGTCCGCCTTGGAGTTATGAGCAGTTCTTC. Based on the CDR3 plus reference TRBV2 and TRBJ2-1, the full variable domain is EPEVTQTPSHQVTQMGQEVILRCVPISNHLYFYWYRQILGQKVEFLVSFYNNEISEKSEIFDDQFSVERPDGSNFTLKIRSTKLEDSAMYFCASSPPWSYEQFFGPGTRLTVL.

This clonotype was seen many times. The J gene is TRBJ1-1, the V gene TRBV20-1; D might be TRBD1 (5 bases). Germline V lookup: CDR1 DFQATT, CDR2 SNEGSKA (reference sequence). Trimming shortened V by 5 bases and J by 2 bases, and 12 bases separated the two germline ends. The CDR3 has 13 residues. The CDR3 nucleotides are TGCAGTGCTGATAGGGGTCGAAACACTGAAGCTTTCTTT. This codes for CSADRGRNTEAFF.

The rearrangement links TRBV13 to TRBJ1-2; D perhaps matches TRBD1 (6 bases). The CDR3 is made up of 19 amino acids. Trimming stripped 0 bases from V and 1 base from J, with 21 bases between. Germline CDR1 reads PRHDT; CDR2 reads FYEKMQ (reference sequence). CDR3 DNA sequence: TGTGCCAGCAGCTTAGGCCCGGGGGCTGGGGGCGCAGATAACTATGGCTACACCTTC. It encodes CASSLGPGAGGADNYGYTF.

The chain links TRBV6-1 to TRBJ2-7; 10 nucleotides match TRBD1. The trim removed 5 bases at V and 3 bases at J, leaving 7 bases unmatched. Per the germline V gene, CDR1 is MNHNS and CDR2 is SASEGT. CDR3 length equals 15 residues. The CDR3 protein is CASSNRDRGSYEQYF. The CDR3 DNA reads TGTGCCAGCAGTAACCGGGACAGGGGTAGCTACGAGCAGTACTTC.

Details on this clonotype: Just one base apart from a much larger clone, this may be a read error. The V and J genes are TRBV19 and TRBJ1-1, with 10 bases matching TRBD1. In germline, CDR1 is LNHDA, CDR2 SQIVND (reference sequence). CDR3 length equals 15 residues. The CDR3 DNA reads TGTGCCAGTAGTTACCTGGGACAGGGGAACACTGAAGCTTCCTTT. It translates to CASSYLGQGNTEASF. The full variable domain, completed using reference TRBV19 and TRBJ1-1, is DGGITQSPKYLFRKEGQNVTLSCEQNLNHDAMYWYRQDPGQGLRLIYYSQIVNDFQKGDIAEGYSVSREKKESFPLTVTSAQKNPTAFYLCASSYLGQGNTEASFGQGTRLTVV.

In this sample, this clonotype turned up many times. The rearrangement links TRBV20-1 to TRBJ2-7; 14 bases agree with TRBD2. V shed 8 bases and J 6 bases; nucleotides not matched to a gene: 9. The CDR3 is 14 residues long. Per the germline V gene, CDR1 is DFQATT and CDR2 is SNEGSKA (reference sequence). Written as DNA, the CDR3 is TGCAGTACAAGAACCGGGACTAGCGGGAGCGAGCAGTACTTC. Amino acid sequence: CSTRTGTSGSEQYF.

The chain recombines TRBV24-1 with TRBJ2-2, with TRBD1 identical over 8 bases. V was pared by 6 bases and J by 6 bases, with 5 bases of the junction left unmatched. Germline V gene data show CDR1 as KGHDR and CDR2 as SFDVKD. The CDR3 extends over 14 amino acids. The CDR3 nucleotides are TGTGCCACCAGTCTCCAGGGGGCGTCCGGGGAGCTGTTTTTT. Its protein is CATSLQGASGELFF.

This clonotype was observed at least ten times. This chain uses TRBV20-1 with TRBJ2-1; D might be TRBD2 (6 bases). CDR3 length: 18 residues. CDR1 DFQATT and CDR2 SNEGSKA come from the germline V gene (reference sequence). The V end lost 0 bases, the J end lost 0 bases, and 18 bases lay between the germline ends. CDR3 amino acids: CSAREAPRAGSSYNEQFF. The CDR3 DNA sequence: TGCAGTGCTAGAGAAGCCCCTCGGGCGGGGTCCTCCTACAATGAGCAGTTCTTC.

At least ten counts were recorded for this clonotype. The chain is built from TRBV28 and TRBJ1-1; 8 bases match TRBD1. CDR1 is MDHEN and CDR2 is SYDVKM in the germline V gene. The CDR3 length is 13 residues. J was trimmed by 8 bases and V by 4 bases; bases with no gene match: 6. CDR3 loop: CASSSGQAVEAFF. CDR3 bases: TGTGCCAGCAGTTCGGGACAGGCCGTCGAAGCTTTCTTT.